Presented here are 9 T cell receptor beta chains from one specimen sequenced in a study of CD8 T cells in Susac syndrome. When the RNA was reverse transcribed, random hexamers were used with an input of roughly 0.45 to 1 ug. TCRdb processed the immunoSEQ multiplex PCR reads anew with MiXCR; each CDR3 protein has one entry. Here the sample spans more than 80,000 distinct CDR3 sequences, approximately 94% being singletons. Sequencing was done on a sample of CD8+ T cells from PBMCs. These receptors came from a human donor with Susac syndrome.

This chain connects TRBV9 to TRBJ1-2; 8 nucleotides line up with TRBD1. The CDR3 covers 15 residues. Looked up from germline, CDR1 is SGDLS and CDR2 is YYNGEE. After removal of 3 bases from V and 7 bases from J, the junction contained 11 bases not matched to a gene. DNA of the CDR3: TGTGCCAGCAGCGGTGGGACAGGTACTTTAGGTGGCTACACCTTC. Its translation is CASSGGTGTLGGYTF.

This sequence joins TRBV24-1 and TRBJ2-1; 8 bases match TRBD1. This CDR3 has 12 residues. Per the germline V gene, CDR1 is KGHDR and CDR2 is SFDVKD. The J segment lost 4 bases and the V segment lost 10 bases, leaving 2 bases of the junction unmatched. The CDR3 nucleotides are TGTGCCACTGGGACAGGTTACAATGAGCAGTTCTTC. The encoded protein is CATGTGYNEQFF.

This chain connects TRBV29-1 to TRBJ2-7; perhaps TRBD2 as D (6 bases). The germline V and J ends were trimmed by 0 bases and 2 bases, with 14 bases remaining between them. Germline V gene sequence: CDR1 SQVTM, CDR2 ANQGSEA. The CDR3 runs to 15 residues. The CDR3 sequence: CSVEETRGETYEQYF. The DNA for the CDR3 is TGCAGCGTTGAAGAAACGCGGGGTGAAACCTACGAGCAGTACTTC.

The chain joins TRBV12-3 or TRBV12-4 to TRBJ2-3, with a weak D call TRBD2 (6 bases). CDR3 size: 16 residues. Trimming removed 6 bases from V and 0 bases from J, with 16 bases in between. In DNA form, the CDR3 reads TGTGCCAGCAGAACCCCGGGACTCCTCAGCACAGATACGCAGTATTTT. Protein sequence: CASRTPGLLSTDTQYF.

V gene TRBV6-5 combines with J gene TRBJ1-6; tentatively, D is TRBD1 (5 bases). From germline, CDR1 is MNHEY and CDR2 SVGAGI. The CDR3 runs 14 residues. The V gene lost 0 bases and the J gene lost 11 bases, with 11 bases spanning the gap. The CDR3 sequence is CASSYSGGEAPLHF. The CDR3 DNA reads TGTGCCAGCAGTTACTCGGGGGGAGAGGCACCCCTCCACTTT.

The chain recombines TRBV5-1 with TRBJ2-1, with 9 nucleotides matching TRBD1. The trim removed 2 bases at V and 8 bases at J, leaving 8 bases unmatched. The CDR3 loop spans 15 amino acids. CDR1 is SGHRS and CDR2 is YFSETQ in the germline V gene. The chain's CDR3 is CASSFGTGSRDEQFF. The DNA for the CDR3 is TGCGCCAGCAGCTTTGGGACAGGGAGTCGGGATGAGCAGTTCTTC.

This chain connects TRBV15 to TRBJ1-1, with TRBD1 matching 10 bases. This CDR3 has 12 amino acids. The germline V gene has CDR1 LNHNV and CDR2 YYDKDF (reference sequence). Trimming removed 5 bases from V and 12 bases from J; junction bases left unmatched: 6. CDR3 residues: CATSGGQGRPFF. The DNA of the CDR3 is TGTGCCACCAGCGGGGGACAGGGGAGGCCTTTCTTT.

The chain uses TRBV5-1 and TRBJ2-7; the D gene could be TRBD1 or TRBD2 (7 bases each). This CDR3 contains 14 residues. Germline CDR1 and CDR2: SGHRS and YFSETQ. V shed 3 bases and J shed 5 bases, with 15 bases lying between them. The CDR3 DNA sequence: TGCGCCAGCAGCTCGCAGGGGGGGGTGGACGAGCAGTACTTC. It codes for CASSSQGGVDEQYF.

This sequence joins TRBV5-4 and TRBJ1-4; D uncertain. The CDR3 is 14 residues long. Germline V gene lookup returns CDR1 SGHNT and CDR2 YYREEE (reference sequence). The V gene lost 4 bases and the J gene lost 6 bases, with 13 bases spanning the gap. CDR3 amino acids: CASSPEPQDEKLFF. The CDR3 bases are TGTGCCAGCAGCCCCGAACCTCAGGATGAAAAACTGTTTTTT.